This entry lists 25 T cell receptor beta chains sequenced from one sample in a study of cytomegalovirus exposure and HLA in healthy donors. PCR was performed using 60 Vbeta and 13 Jbeta primers. Clones were read by immunoSEQ multiplex PCR, and TCRdb kept only the in-frame ones, dropping some. The repertoire holds 150,000 to 200,000 clones, with roughly 87% as singletons. Material for sequencing was PBMCs. These receptors originate from a man aged 50 to 59 in good health and CMV-seropositive.

This clone appeared once. The V call is TRBV7-9, the J call TRBJ2-2; a possible D gene is TRBD2 (5 bases). V lost 1 base and J 0 bases, leaving 15 bases between the germline ends. This CDR3 is built from 18 residues. In germline, CDR1 is SEHNR, CDR2 FQNEAQ (reference sequence). CDR3 region: CASSLDSWRVTNTGELFF. Written as DNA, the CDR3 is TGTGCCAGCAGCTTAGATTCTTGGCGGGTAACGAACACCGGGGAGCTGTTTTTT. Drawing the rest from reference TRBV7-9 and TRBJ2-2, the complete variable domain is DTGVSQNPRHKITKRGQNVTFRCDPISEHNRLYWYRQTLGQGPEFLTYFQNEAQLEKSRLLSDRFSAERPKGSFSTLEIQRTEQGDSAMYLCASSLDSWRVTNTGELFFGEGSRLTVL.

The gene calls are TRBV7-2 and TRBJ1-1, with TRBD1 as a possible D gene (6 bases). The CDR3 length is 15 residues. The V end lost 0 bases, the J end lost 3 bases, and 11 bases lay between the germline ends. Germline V gene lookup returns CDR1 SGHTA and CDR2 FQGNSA. Here the CDR3 reads CASSLARGWDTEAFF. The DNA of the CDR3 is TGTGCCAGCAGCTTAGCGAGGGGGTGGGACACTGAAGCTTTCTTT. The whole variable domain, filled in from reference TRBV7-2 and TRBJ1-1, reads GAGVSQSPSNKVTEKGKDVELRCDPISGHTALYWYRQSLGQGLEFLIYFQGNSAPDKSGLPSDRFSAERTGGSVSTLTIQRTQQEDSAVYLCASSLARGWDTEAFFGQGTRLTVV.

The chain carries TRBV7-8 and TRBJ1-2, with TRBD1 identical over 9 bases. Germline V gene sequence: CDR1 SGHVS, CDR2 FQNEAQ. V dropped 5 bases and J dropped 8; count of bases not matched to a gene: 9. The CDR3 runs 14 residues. CDR3 DNA: TGTGCCAGCAGCCACCCCGGGACAGGGCTAGGCTACACCTTC. Translated: CASSHPGTGLGYTF.

The rearrangement uses TRBV9 and TRBJ2-2; TRBD1 agrees at 7 bases. There are 14 residues in the CDR3. CDR1 and CDR2 from the germline V gene are SGDLS and YYNGEE. V was pared by 7 bases and J by 5 bases, with 8 bases of the junction left unmatched. CDR3 sequence (DNA): TGTGCCAGCGCCCGAGGGGGCGAGACCGGGGAGCTGTTTTTT. Its protein is CASARGGETGELFF.

The rearrangement uses TRBV5-4 and TRBJ2-1; 7 positions agree with TRBD2. The junction had 4 bases not matched to a gene; V was cut back by 1 base and J by 3 bases. Germline CDR1 SGHNT, CDR2 YYREEE (reference sequence). The CDR3 has 15 residues. CDR3 in amino acids: CASSLPGTNYNEQFF. The CDR3 DNA reads TGTGCCAGCAGCTTGCCCGGGACTAACTACAATGAGCAGTTCTTC.

J is TRBJ1-4 and V is TRBV29-1; D may be TRBD1 (6 bases). Germline CDR1 and CDR2: SQVTM and ANQGSEA. The CDR3 is made up of 13 amino acids. The V end was cut by 5 bases, the J end by 6 bases, with 13 bases between. CDR3 coding DNA: TGCAGCGTTCCACAGGGTTCTCATGAAAAACTGTTTTTT. Its translation is CSVPQGSHEKLFF.

The V and J genes are TRBV19 and TRBJ1-1, with D tentatively TRBD1 (6 bases). The CDR3 length is 15 residues. Between the trimmed V and J ends, which lost 6 bases and 1 base, there was a span of 15 bases. CDR1 is LNHDA and CDR2 is SQIVND in the germline V gene (reference sequence). DNA of the CDR3: TGTGCCAGTAGGAGAGGGGGGGGCGCGAACACTGAAGCTTTCTTT. This sequence encodes CASRRGGGANTEAFF.

This chain links TRBV18 with TRBJ2-2; no clear D gene. The CDR3 totals 16 residues. Germline values: CDR1 KGHSH, CDR2 LQKENI. The V gene lost 4 bases and the J gene lost 2 bases, with 14 bases spanning the gap. The CDR3 nucleotides are TGTGCCAGCTCACTCCTCGGCGGAATTAACACCGGGGAGCTGTTTTTT. It yields the protein CASSLLGGINTGELFF.

The chain joins TRBV6-5 to TRBJ2-5; D is unclear. Germline-derived CDR1 and CDR2 are MNHEY and SVGAGI. The V gene lost 6 bases and the J gene lost 5 bases, with 7 bases spanning the gap. The CDR3 spans 11 residues. The DNA of the CDR3 is TGTGCCAGCAGACTAAGGGAGACCCAGTACTTC. As protein: CASRLRETQYF.

This clone has only a few counts. The chain has TRBV18 and TRBJ1-1; D may be TRBD1 (6 bases). Germline V gene lookup returns CDR1 KGHSH and CDR2 LQKENI. The CDR3 runs to 13 residues. The V end lost 6 bases, the J end lost 5 bases, and 13 bases lay between the germline ends. The CDR3 DNA sequence: TGTGCCAGCTCGTCAGGGGAGAGGACTGAAGCTTTCTTT. This encodes CASSSGERTEAFF.

The CDR3 region is CAWSVRGAGEKLFF. The CDR3 DNA follows: TGTGCCTGGAGTGTGCGGGGGGCAGGTGAAAAACTGTTTTTT. V gene TRBV30 combines with J gene TRBJ1-4, with D perhaps TRBD1 (6 bases). This CDR3 region has 14 residues. Trimming pared 0 bases from V and 7 bases from J, leaving 12 bases between. Germline loops: CDR1 GTSNPN, CDR2 SVGIG (reference sequence).

This rearrangement joins TRBV6-6 to TRBJ2-1; a possible D gene is TRBD1 (5 bases). Germline assignment: CDR1 MNHNY and CDR2 SVGAGI (reference sequence). The CDR3 totals 12 residues. The V end was cut by 6 bases, the J end by 7 bases, with 10 bases between. CDR3 sequence: CASSFPGNEQFF. The DNA of the CDR3 is TGTGCCAGCAGCTTCCCAGGGAATGAGCAGTTCTTC.

The rearrangement links TRBV28 to TRBJ2-1, with 7 bases fitting TRBD1. The V gene end was trimmed by 7 bases and the J gene end by 0 bases; junction bases not matched to a gene: 12. The length of the CDR3 is 17 residues. Germline lookup yields CDR1 MDHEN and CDR2 SYDVKM. CDR3: CASTPNTGESSYNEQFF. CDR3 DNA sequence: TGTGCCAGCACCCCTAATACAGGGGAAAGCTCCTACAATGAGCAGTTCTTC.

V and J are TRBV5-5 and TRBJ2-5, with TRBD1 as a possible D gene (6 bases). V gave up 0 bases and J gave up 2 bases, with 11 bases separating them. Germline CDR1 is SGHKS and CDR2 is YYEKEE (reference sequence). The CDR3 spans 15 residues. The CDR3 region is CASSLEAGTQETQYF. The CDR3 coding sequence is TGTGCCAGCAGCTTGGAGGCCGGGACACAAGAGACCCAGTACTTC. Supplemented by reference TRBV5-5 and TRBJ2-5, the full variable domain reads DAGVTQSPTHLIKTRGQQVTLRCSPISGHKSVSWYQQVLGQGPQFIFQYYEKEERGRGNFPDRFSARQFPNYSSELNVNALLLGDSALYLCASSLEAGTQETQYFGPGTRLLVL.

In nucleotides, the CDR3 is TGTGCCAGCTCACCGGCGGGGGGTCCAGGGCTTAATTCACCCCTCCACTTT. It specifies CASSPAGGPGLNSPLHF. The V gene is TRBV18, the J gene TRBJ1-6, with a possible D match to TRBD1 (5 bases). Trimming removed 3 bases from V and 6 bases from J, with 18 bases in between. This CDR3 comprises 17 residues. Germline V gives CDR1 KGHSH, CDR2 LQKENI.

The genes are TRBV5-5 and TRBJ2-5, with D uncertain. Trimming removed 0 bases at V and 5 bases at J, with 8 bases between. Germline-derived CDR1 and CDR2 are SGHKS and YYEKEE (reference sequence). The CDR3 runs 13 residues. The CDR3 DNA is TGTGCCAGCAGCTTGGGACTGGTTGAGACCCAGTACTTC. It is translated as CASSLGLVETQYF.

In this sample, this clone turned up once. This chain uses TRBV9 with TRBJ2-2; 8 bases are shared with TRBD2. V dropped 3 bases and J dropped 0; count of bases not matched to a gene: 4. CDR1 is SGDLS and CDR2 is YYNGEE in the germline V gene. The CDR3 has 16 residues. CDR3 region: CASSASGGANTGELFF. The CDR3 nucleotides read TGTGCCAGCAGCGCCAGCGGGGGAGCGAACACCGGGGAGCTGTTTTTT. The whole variable domain, filled in from reference TRBV9 and TRBJ2-2, reads DSGVTQTPKHLITATGQRVTLRCSPRSGDLSVYWYQQSLDQGLQFLIQYYNGEERAKGNILERFSAQQFPDLHSELNLSSLELGDSALYFCASSASGGANTGELFFGEGSRLTVL.

This clone has only a few counts. The J gene is TRBJ1-6, the V gene TRBV4-3; D is unclear. CDR1 LGHNA and CDR2 YSLEER come from the germline V gene. Trimming removed 1 base from V and 7 bases from J, with 17 bases in between. The CDR3 loop spans 17 amino acids. Written as DNA, the CDR3 is TGCGCCAGCAGCCAAGGTTGGGCAGATGCACTCAATTCACCCCTCCACTTT. Translation: CASSQGWADALNSPLHF.

The chain couples TRBV11-2 to TRBJ2-5, with 7 positions matching TRBD2. CDR1 is SGHAT and CDR2 is FQNNGV in the germline V gene. The CDR3 consists of 18 residues. Trimming removed 0 bases from V and 3 bases from J; junction bases left unmatched: 13. For the CDR3, the DNA is TGTGCCAGCAGCTTAGACCTCCCCGGGGGGATCCTAAAAGAGACCCAGTACTTC. Translating gives CASSLDLPGGILKETQYF.

The CDR3 nucleotides are TGTGCCAGCAGCCCCCGGGGGGAGCCCCAGCATTTT. As protein: CASSPRGEPQHF. The V call is TRBV7-8, the J call TRBJ1-5; maybe TRBD1 (5 bases). The CDR3 runs to 12 residues. From germline, CDR1 is SGHVS and CDR2 FQNEAQ. V was clipped by 5 bases and J by 8 bases, with 10 bases between them.

The sample holds a few counts of this clone. This chain links TRBV5-5 with TRBJ2-7; 7 bases line up with TRBD1. The CDR3 sequence is 16 residues long. The V gene end was trimmed by 3 bases and the J gene end by 6 bases; junction bases not matched to a gene: 15. The V gene's germline CDR1 is SGHKS and CDR2 YYEKEE (reference sequence). The CDR3 sequence: CASSSLFRDRRVEQYF. In DNA form, the CDR3 reads TGTGCCAGCAGCTCGTTATTCCGGGACAGACGAGTCGAGCAGTACTTC.

The V call is TRBV9, the J call TRBJ2-1; 9 bases are shared with TRBD2. V lost 0 bases and J lost 9; bases outside the gene matches: 16. CDR1 is SGDLS, CDR2 YYNGEE, per germline. This CDR3 contains 18 residues. CDR3 amino acids: CASSVAGEVAGGPGEQFF. CDR3 coding DNA: TGTGCCAGCAGCGTAGCGGGGGAGGTGGCGGGAGGGCCTGGTGAGCAGTTCTTC. Drawing the rest from reference TRBV9 and TRBJ2-1, the complete variable domain is DSGVTQTPKHLITATGQRVTLRCSPRSGDLSVYWYQQSLDQGLQFLIQYYNGEERAKGNILERFSAQQFPDLHSELNLSSLELGDSALYFCASSVAGEVAGGPGEQFFGPGTRLTVL.

The chain employs TRBV5-6 and TRBJ2-6, with a weak D call TRBD1 (7 bases). This CDR3 comprises 17 residues. V was trimmed by 1 base and J by 1 base, leaving 12 bases between them. CDR1 and CDR2 (germline): SGHDT, YYEEEE. The CDR3 sequence: CASSLLAGGSGANVLTF. CDR3 nucleotides: TGTGCCAGCAGCTTGTTGGCAGGGGGGTCTGGGGCCAACGTCCTGACTTTC.

The V and J genes are TRBV7-2 and TRBJ2-1; the D is unclear. V gave up 1 base and J gave up 1 base, with 8 bases separating them. Germline assignment: CDR1 SGHTA and CDR2 FQGNSA. The CDR3 loop spans 15 amino acids. CDR3: CASSLGLTSYNEQFF. The CDR3 DNA is TGTGCCAGCAGCTTAGGATTGACTTCCTACAATGAGCAGTTCTTC.

This clone was seen only a few times. V usage is TRBV5-8 and J usage is TRBJ2-5; a possible D gene is TRBD2 (6 bases). The J call is in doubt because the DNA end fits TRBJ2-7 better. CDR1 SGHTS and CDR2 YDEGEE come from the germline V gene. There are 14 residues in the CDR3. The CDR3 protein is CASSPGVEGPEQYF. The CDR3 region has the DNA TGTGCCAGCAGCCCGGGGGTGGAGGGGCCCGAGCAGTACTTC.